This T cell receptor beta chain was found in a study of shared clonotypes between healthy human individuals. Data came from immunoSEQ multiplex PCR; TCRdb stores just in-frame clones and leaves some out. This sample has approximately 1,000,000 clones; around 82% occur once, and the top ten carry approximately 0.52%. The CDR3 has 16 amino acids. V was trimmed by 1 base and J by 6 bases, leaving 15 bases between them. The V gene's germline CDR1 is SGHTA and CDR2 FQGTGA. This TCR was sampled from a man aged 18 to 30 in good health. Some clones in this sample may be carry-over from other donors' samples. The chain joins TRBV7-3 to TRBJ2-2, with D tentatively TRBD1 or TRBD2 (5 bases each). Sequenced sample: memory CD4+ T cells from PBMCs. Indicated subset: CD45RA-negative fraction. The CDR3 nucleotides are TGTGCCAGCAGCTTAATGGGACCCAGAGTGGCCGGGGAGCTGTTTTTT. Translated: CASSLMGPRVAGELFF.